Following are 15 T cell receptor beta chains from one sample sequenced in a study of blood T cell repertoires in COVID-19 (dated by TCRdb to 2020 to 2022). Libraries were made using the immunoSEQ multiplex PCR assay. Held by TCRdb, this immuneACCESS table contains in-frame sequences only and omits some clones. Under half of the omission traces to an unresolved V gene where checked; the cause of the rest is unknown. The sample table contains approximately 310,000 clones; only one count was recorded for 85% of them. In total, the top ten clones hold 1.5% to 2% of the sample. Sequenced input: PBMCs or T cells enriched from blood (not recorded which). The receptors originated from a woman in her twenties or thirties who had been exposed to COVID-19.

The rearrangement uses TRBV11-2 and TRBJ2-5; possible D gene TRBD1, 5 bases. CDR3 length: 13 residues. Trimming cost V 6 bases and J 1 base, with 9 bases left between them. Germline CDR1 is SGHAT and CDR2 is FQNNGV. For the CDR3, the DNA is TGTGCCAGCAGACGAGACAGCCAAGAGACCCAGTACTTC. Its protein product is CASRRDSQETQYF.

The chain recombines TRBV7-8 with TRBJ1-1; D possibly corresponds to TRBD1 (5 bases). V shed 5 bases and J shed 7 bases, with 8 bases lying between them. Germline lookup yields CDR1 SGHVS and CDR2 FQNEAQ. This CDR3 region has 11 residues. The CDR3 loop reads CASSATGEAFF. The CDR3, as DNA: TGTGCCAGCAGCGCTACAGGTGAAGCTTTCTTT.

This rearrangement joins TRBV6-1 to TRBJ1-6; 12 nucleotides match TRBD1. Germline-derived CDR1 and CDR2 are MNHNS and SASEGT. The CDR3 loop spans 16 amino acids. V lost 4 bases and J lost 9; bases outside the gene matches: 7. The DNA for the CDR3 is TGTGCCAGCAGTGGGGGGACAGGGGGCGGTGGTTCACCCCTCCACTTT. As protein: CASSGGTGGGGSPLHF.

V gene TRBV11-3 combines with J gene TRBJ2-1; 10 nucleotides line up with TRBD1. The CDR3 totals 14 residues. Germline-derived CDR1 and CDR2 are SGHNT and YENEEA. Trimming took 6 bases from V and 6 from J; bases not matched to a gene: 5. The CDR3 bases are TGTGCCAGCAGTTTCCGGGACAGGGGCAATGAGCAGTTCTTC. Translation gives CASSFRDRGNEQFF.

The chain carries TRBV5-6 and TRBJ1-1; a weak D match, TRBD1 (6 bases). The CDR3 runs 12 residues. Per germline, CDR1 SGHDT and CDR2 YYEEEE. The V and J ends lost 3 bases and 8 bases respectively, with 11 bases between them. CDR3 sequence (DNA): TGTGCCAGCAGCTCCAGGGGATTCGAAGCTTTCTTT. Protein: CASSSRGFEAFF.

This chain links TRBV7-8 with TRBJ1-2, with no clear D. Germline loops: CDR1 SGHVS, CDR2 FQNEAQ. Deletions cut 3 bases from V and 5 bases from J, with 13 bases between. The CDR3 contains 14 residues. CDR3 in DNA: TGTGCCAGCAGCTTTGACACCATCACGTATGGCTACACCTTC. It translates to CASSFDTITYGYTF.

Remarks on this clone: In the same sample, other DNA sequences code for this CDR3. This chain joins TRBV28 and TRBJ1-3, with TRBD1 identical over 9 bases. The CDR3 totals 14 residues. CDR1 and CDR2 from the germline V gene are MDHEN and SYDVKM. V trimming: 6 bases; J trimming: 0 bases; junction bases outside the gene matches: 0. CDR3 protein: CASRTGGSGNTIYF. The CDR3 nucleotides are TGTGCCAGCAGGACAGGGGGCTCTGGAAACACCATATATTTT.

The chain joins TRBV7-9 to TRBJ2-2, with 10 bases identical to TRBD2. The CDR3 consists of 14 residues. Losses at the gene ends were 7 bases for V and 4 bases for J; bases not matched to a gene: 3. Germline V gene lookup returns CDR1 SEHNR and CDR2 FQNEAQ (reference sequence). The CDR3 loop is CASKRGGSTGELFF. The CDR3 DNA is TGTGCCAGCAAGCGGGGGGGCTCCACCGGGGAGCTGTTTTTT.

This clone has just one count. The CDR3 DNA sequence: TGTGCCAGCAGCCAAGATGGGGGGAGGAACAATGAGCAGTTCTTC. Translated, it gives CASSQDGGRNNEQFF. The rearrangement uses TRBV3-1 (or the pseudogene TRBV3-2) and TRBJ2-1; perhaps TRBD2 as D (6 bases). Germline V lookup: CDR1 LGHDT, CDR2 YNNKEL (reference sequence). V dropped 0 bases and J dropped 5 bases, with 11 bases sitting between them. The CDR3 spans 15 residues.

This clone was recorded once. This chain uses TRBV18 with TRBJ1-4; 9 bases line up with TRBD1. V dropped 0 bases and J dropped 7; count of bases not matched to a gene: 6. The CDR3 covers 16 residues. Germline V gene lookup returns CDR1 KGHSH and CDR2 LQKENI. The CDR3 nucleotides are TGTGCCAGCTCACCACCTGAAGGGACAGGGTTTGAAAAACTGTTTTTT. Translated, it gives CASSPPEGTGFEKLFF. Based on the CDR3 plus reference TRBV18 and TRBJ1-4, the full variable domain is NAGVMQNPRHLVRRRGQEARLRCSPMKGHSHVYWYRQLPEEGLKFMVYLQKENIIDESGMPKERFSAEFPKEGPSILRIQQVVRGDSAAYFCASSPPEGTGFEKLFFGSGTQLSVL.

The chain recombines TRBV4-2 with TRBJ2-7; no clear D gene. Germline-derived CDR1 and CDR2 are LGHNA and YNFKEQ. V lost 0 bases and J 3 bases, leaving 9 bases between the germline ends. The CDR3 has 14 residues. This CDR3 is CASSQDLGFYEQYF. The CDR3 nucleotides read TGTGCCAGCAGCCAAGATCTAGGTTTCTACGAGCAGTACTTC.

The gene calls are TRBV2 and TRBJ2-7, with D possibly being TRBD2 (5 bases). The CDR3 covers 13 residues. V was shortened by 1 base and J by 7 bases, with 11 bases between the two germline ends. Germline V gene data show CDR1 as SNHLY and CDR2 as FYNNEI. The chain's CDR3 is CASSEDRGREQYF. In DNA, the CDR3 is TGTGCCAGCAGTGAAGACCGGGGAAGGGAGCAGTACTTC. The whole variable domain, filled in from reference TRBV2 and TRBJ2-7, reads EPEVTQTPSHQVTQMGQEVILRCVPISNHLYFYWYRQILGQKVEFLVSFYNNEISEKSEIFDDQFSVERPDGSNFTLKIRSTKLEDSAMYFCASSEDRGREQYFGPGTRLTVT.

This clone was picked up a small number of times. The rearrangement uses TRBV5-1 and TRBJ1-6; 8 bases line up with TRBD1. J was trimmed by 10 bases and V by 5 bases; bases with no gene match: 8. CDR3 length equals 14 residues. Germline lookup yields CDR1 SGHRS and CDR2 YFSETQ. The CDR3 nucleotides are TGCGCCAGCAGTCTGGACAGGGCGGGATCACCCCTCCACTTT. Amino acids: CASSLDRAGSPLHF.

The chain employs TRBV7-9 and TRBJ2-5; perhaps TRBD2 as D (6 bases). Per the germline V gene, CDR1 is SEHNR and CDR2 is FQNEAQ (reference sequence). Trimming cost V 1 base and J 2 bases, with 14 bases left between them. The CDR3 runs 16 residues. CDR3 region: CASSLDSRRGQETQYF. CDR3 DNA sequence: TGTGCCAGCAGCTTAGATTCTCGGAGGGGTCAAGAGACCCAGTACTTC.

The V call is TRBV7-9, the J call TRBJ1-2, with 7 bases that match TRBD1. V dropped 6 bases and J dropped 4; count of bases not matched to a gene: 5. Germline V gene data show CDR1 as SEHNR and CDR2 as FQNEAQ (reference sequence). The CDR3 is made up of 13 amino acids. CDR3 DNA sequence: TGTGCCAGCAGGCCCGGGACAGCCTATGGCTACACCTTC. Its translation is CASRPGTAYGYTF.